Listed below are T cell receptor beta chains from one sample, sequenced in a study of T cell changes during pregnancy in multiple sclerosis. Sequenced by immunoSEQ multiplex PCR; TCRdb stores in-frame clones only, minus some. The sample shows around 34,000 clones, about nine tenths of them seen only once. Sequenced material: CD8+ T cells from peripheral blood mononuclear cells, taken in the first trimester of pregnancy. The receptors stem from a female donor with multiple sclerosis, enrolled in a pregnancy study. CDR3s include the opening cysteine and the closing phenylalanine or tryptophan. Each record gives: J gene, D gene, V gene, clone size, CDR3 DNA, CDR3 protein. A D gene is named only where the DNA matches it firmly. The size field is filled for only some rows; it gives once, few, many or a size class.

j_call: TRBJ2-1
d_call: TRBD2
v_call: TRBV29-1
clone_size: NA
cdr3_nt: TGCAGCGTTGAAGGGGGGGTGGTTTGGACTAGCGGGAGAAGGCACAATGAGCAGTTCTTC
cdr3_aa: CSVEGGVVWTSGRRHNEQFF

j_call: TRBJ2-1
d_call: TRBD2
v_call: TRBV4-1
clone_size: NA
cdr3_nt: TGCGCCAGCAGCCAAACCCTAGCGGGAGAGCACAATGAGCAGTTCTTC
cdr3_aa: CASSQTLAGEHNEQFF

j_call: TRBJ2-7
d_call: TRBD2
v_call: TRBV7-9
clone_size: NA
cdr3_nt: TGTGCCAGCAGCATCCCGGGACTAGCGGGAAGGGCCTACGAGCAGTACTTC
cdr3_aa: CASSIPGLAGRAYEQYF

j_call: TRBJ2-5
d_call: TRBD2
v_call: TRBV6-1
clone_size: NA
cdr3_nt: TGTGCCAGCAGTGAAATGGCGGGAGGGCCTCAAGAGACCCAGTACTTC
cdr3_aa: CASSEMAGGPQETQYF

j_call: TRBJ2-5
d_call: NA
v_call: TRBV15
clone_size: NA
cdr3_nt: TGTGCCACCAGCGGCCCGGGACAATACTGGGGGACCCAGTACTTC
cdr3_aa: CATSGPGQYWGTQYF

j_call: TRBJ2-7
d_call: TRBD1
v_call: TRBV5-1
clone_size: NA
cdr3_nt: TGCGCCAGCAGCTTGGGGGCCCCGGGACAGGGGCCAAGCTCCTACGAGCAGTACTTC
cdr3_aa: CASSLGAPGQGPSSYEQYF

j_call: TRBJ2-3
d_call: NA
v_call: TRBV2
clone_size: NA
cdr3_nt: TGTGCCAGTGGAGGTGCGGCCACGAGCACAGATACGCAGTATTTT
cdr3_aa: CASGGAATSTDTQYF

j_call: TRBJ2-3
d_call: TRBD2
v_call: TRBV27
clone_size: NA
cdr3_nt: TGTGCCAGCAGTCTGGGGTTTAGCGGGAGAAGTCAGACGCAGTATTTT
cdr3_aa: CASSLGFSGRSQTQYF

j_call: TRBJ1-5
d_call: NA
v_call: TRBV27
clone_size: NA
cdr3_nt: TGTGCCAGCAGTTTAGTCTGGGGGGATCAGCAGCCCCAGCATTTT
cdr3_aa: CASSLVWGDQQPQHF

j_call: TRBJ1-1
d_call: TRBD1
v_call: TRBV5-1
clone_size: NA
cdr3_nt: TGCGCCAGCAGCTTGGACAGGGGGCTGGGGACTGAAGCTTTCTTT
cdr3_aa: CASSLDRGLGTEAFF

j_call: TRBJ2-7
d_call: NA
v_call: TRBV15
clone_size: NA
cdr3_nt: TGTGCCACCAGCAGAGATAACCAGGGGGGCCACGAGCAGTACTTC
cdr3_aa: CATSRDNQGGHEQYF

j_call: TRBJ1-4
d_call: NA
v_call: TRBV7-9
clone_size: few
cdr3_nt: TGTGCCAGCAGCTCCACAGGTCCAAGGCAACTGTTTTTT
cdr3_aa: CASSSTGPRQLFF

j_call: TRBJ2-3
d_call: NA
v_call: TRBV28
clone_size: NA
cdr3_nt: TGTGCCAGCAGCCACCGACAGCTCCGCACAGATACGCAGTATTTT
cdr3_aa: CASSHRQLRTDTQYF

j_call: TRBJ2-1
d_call: NA
v_call: TRBV7-9
clone_size: NA
cdr3_nt: TGTGCCAGCAGCTTAGAAGGGGATGAGCAGTTCTTC
cdr3_aa: CASSLEGDEQFF

j_call: TRBJ1-1
d_call: NA
v_call: TRBV11-2
clone_size: once
cdr3_nt: TGTGCCAGCAGCTTTCCCCAAGACAGCCGGAACACTGAAGCTTTCTTT
cdr3_aa: CASSFPQDSRNTEAFF

j_call: TRBJ2-1
d_call: TRBD1
v_call: TRBV7-6
clone_size: NA
cdr3_nt: TGTGCCAGCAGCTCCGGACAGGTAAATGAGCAGTTCTTC
cdr3_aa: CASSSGQVNEQFF

j_call: TRBJ2-1
d_call: NA
v_call: TRBV19
clone_size: NA
cdr3_nt: TGTGCCAGTAGTACGTACAGGGCACAATACAATGAGCAGTTCTTC
cdr3_aa: CASSTYRAQYNEQFF

j_call: TRBJ2-2
d_call: NA
v_call: TRBV6-5
clone_size: NA
cdr3_nt: TGTGCCAGCAGTGACTCCGGGACGAACACCGGGGAGCTGTTTTTT
cdr3_aa: CASSDSGTNTGELFF

j_call: TRBJ1-5
d_call: TRBD1
v_call: TRBV19
clone_size: NA
cdr3_nt: TGTGCCAGTAGTAAAACAGGGGCTCAGCCCCAGCATTTT
cdr3_aa: CASSKTGAQPQHF

j_call: TRBJ2-7
d_call: TRBD2
v_call: TRBV29-1
clone_size: NA
cdr3_nt: TGCAGCGTTGAAGATGGGACTAGTGAAACCTACGAGCAGTACTTC
cdr3_aa: CSVEDGTSETYEQYF

j_call: TRBJ1-1
d_call: NA
v_call: TRBV19
clone_size: once
cdr3_nt: TGTGCCAGTAGTATTTTCGGGGTTGCCACTGAAGCTTTCTTT
cdr3_aa: CASSIFGVATEAFF

j_call: TRBJ2-6
d_call: NA
v_call: TRBV28
clone_size: NA
cdr3_nt: TGTGCCAGCAGTTTAGGGGGGAGTTTCTCTGGGGCCAACGTCCTGACTTTC
cdr3_aa: CASSLGGSFSGANVLTF

j_call: TRBJ1-1
d_call: NA
v_call: TRBV4-2
clone_size: once
cdr3_nt: TGTGCCAGCAGCCAAGGGGCGGGGGAAGCTTTCTTT
cdr3_aa: CASSQGAGEAFF

j_call: TRBJ1-4
d_call: NA
v_call: TRBV28
clone_size: NA
cdr3_nt: TGTGCCAGCAGTTTCCCCCTCTCAGACACGCTTAATGAAAAACTGTTTTTT
cdr3_aa: CASSFPLSDTLNEKLFF

j_call: TRBJ2-1
d_call: NA
v_call: TRBV5-1
clone_size: NA
cdr3_nt: TGCGCCAGCAGCCCTTTAGCGGTTTTCAACAATGAGCAGTTCTTC
cdr3_aa: CASSPLAVFNNEQFF

j_call: TRBJ2-1
d_call: TRBD2
v_call: TRBV5-1
clone_size: NA
cdr3_nt: TGCGCCAGCAGCCCCACCGATAGTAGCGGGACATCGAATGAGCAGTTCTTC
cdr3_aa: CASSPTDSSGTSNEQFF

j_call: TRBJ2-1
d_call: NA
v_call: TRBV7-9
clone_size: NA
cdr3_nt: TGTGCCAGCAGACCGACCGGGGTCAATGAGCAGTTCTTC
cdr3_aa: CASRPTGVNEQFF